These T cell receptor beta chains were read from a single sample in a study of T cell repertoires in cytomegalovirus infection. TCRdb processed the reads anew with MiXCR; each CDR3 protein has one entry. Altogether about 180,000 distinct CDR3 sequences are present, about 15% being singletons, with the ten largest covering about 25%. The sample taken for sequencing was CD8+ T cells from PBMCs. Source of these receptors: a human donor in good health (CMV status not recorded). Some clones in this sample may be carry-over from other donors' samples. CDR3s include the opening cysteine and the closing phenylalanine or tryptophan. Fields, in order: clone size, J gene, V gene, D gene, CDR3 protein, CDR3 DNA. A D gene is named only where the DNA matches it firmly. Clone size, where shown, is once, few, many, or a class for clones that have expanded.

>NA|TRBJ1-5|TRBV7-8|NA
CASSLAAGRASNQPQHF
TGTGCCAGCAGCTTAGCGGCAGGACGGGCTAGCAATCAGCCCCAGCATTTT
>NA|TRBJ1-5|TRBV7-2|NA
CASSSRPGNQPQHF
TGTGCCAGCAGCTCCCGCCCCGGGAATCAGCCCCAGCATTTT
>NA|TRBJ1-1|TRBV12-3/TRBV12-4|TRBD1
CASRSGGPTIVTEAFF
TGTGCCAGCCGTTCAGGGGGCCCCACGATCGTAACTGAAGCTTTCTTT
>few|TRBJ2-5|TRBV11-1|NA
CASSLVYRQEETQYF
TGTGCCAGCAGCTTAGTCTACAGACAAGAAGAGACCCAGTACTTC
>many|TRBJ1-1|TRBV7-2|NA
CASSLGRGSEAFF
TGTGCCAGCAGCTTAGGCAGGGGATCTGAAGCTTTCTTT
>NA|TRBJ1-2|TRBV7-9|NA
CASSGRTPGATAGYTF
TGTGCCAGCAGCGGACGGACTCCGGGGGCGACCGCTGGCTACACCTTC
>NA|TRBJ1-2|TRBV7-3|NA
CASSLTGGSGVYGYTF
TGTGCCAGCAGCTTAACAGGCGGGTCAGGGGTCTATGGCTACACCTTC
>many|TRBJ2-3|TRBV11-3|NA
CASSPRWGGTDTQYF
TGTGCCAGCAGTCCTCGTTGGGGGGGCACAGATACGCAGTATTTT
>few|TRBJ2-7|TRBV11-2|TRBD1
CASSLSGTGGEQYF
TGTGCCAGCAGCTTATCCGGGACAGGGGGAGAGCAGTACTTC
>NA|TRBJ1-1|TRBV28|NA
CASSFLSSGWTDMNTEAFF
TGTGCCAGCAGTTTCTTATCTTCGGGGTGGACGGACATGAACACTGAAGCTTTCTTT
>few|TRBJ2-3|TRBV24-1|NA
CATSDPDYSHTQYF
TGTGCCACCAGTGACCCGGACTACAGCCATACGCAGTATTTT
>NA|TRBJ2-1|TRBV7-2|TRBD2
CASSYLSGFYNEQFF
TGTGCCAGCAGCTACCTTAGCGGGTTCTACAATGAGCAGTTCTTC
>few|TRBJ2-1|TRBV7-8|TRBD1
CASSLWDRMTYNEQFF
TGTGCCAGCAGCTTATGGGACAGGATGACCTACAATGAGCAGTTCTTC
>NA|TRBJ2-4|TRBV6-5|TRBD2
CASSYSKAGIGGAKNIQYF
TGTGCCAGCAGTTACTCGAAAGCGGGAATAGGTGGGGCCAAAAACATTCAGTACTTC
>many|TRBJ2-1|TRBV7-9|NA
CASSNGRHNEQFF
TGTGCCAGCAGCAATGGACGGCACAATGAGCAGTTCTTC
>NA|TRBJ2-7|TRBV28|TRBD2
CASTLAGSSYEQYF
TGTGCCAGCACCTTAGCGGGGAGTTCCTACGAGCAGTACTTC
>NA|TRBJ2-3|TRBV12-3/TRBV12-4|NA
CASNRGPWVPDTQYF
TGTGCCAGCAACCGAGGACCCTGGGTCCCAGATACGCAGTATTTT